This passage covers 17 T cell receptor beta chains from one sample sequenced in a study of CD8 T cells in ankylosing spondylitis. TCRdb ran MiXCR on the 5' RACE reads and lists one entry per CDR3 protein. The table lists a few hundred thousand distinct CDR3 sequences, roughly a tenth of them singletons, with roughly 23% in the top ten. Sample: blood, either unsorted or a sorted T cell fraction (not recorded which). The receptors stem from a male donor with ankylosing spondylitis or in good health (not recorded which).

This clonotype was recorded a few times. The chain recombines TRBV7-6 with TRBJ2-2; TRBD1 agrees at 11 bases. Germline V gene data show CDR1 as SGHVS and CDR2 as FNYEAQ. The CDR3 has 16 amino acids. After removal of 4 bases from V and 2 bases from J, the junction contained 3 bases not matched to a gene. The CDR3 DNA reads TGTGCCAGCAGCTGGACAGGGGGCGCAAACACCGGGGAGCTGTTTTTT. This translates into CASSWTGGANTGELFF.

Of note for this clonotype: A junction boundary mismatches the germline segment, possibly from a read error. The chain employs TRBV27 and TRBJ1-1; D is undetermined. CDR1 is MNHEY and CDR2 is SMNVEV in the germline V gene (reference sequence). The CDR3 consists of 13 residues. The CDR3 is CACSFAAWTEAFF. The CDR3 DNA is TGTGCCTGCAGTTTTGCAGCGTGGACTGAAGCTTTCTTT.

The chain carries TRBV5-1 and TRBJ1-1; 10 bases fit TRBD1. This CDR3 has 16 amino acids. Trimming at V came to 4 bases and at J to 0 bases, leaving 6 bases not matched to a gene. The germline CDR1 and CDR2 sequences are SGHRS and YFSETQ. This CDR3 is CASSAGQGLMNTEAFF. CDR3 in DNA: TGCGCCAGCAGCGCGGGACAGGGGCTAATGAACACTGAAGCTTTCTTT.

This clonotype showed up many times. This chain connects TRBV20-1 to TRBJ2-7; tentative D call: TRBD1 (6 bases). CDR1 and CDR2 (germline): DFQATT, SNEGSKA (reference sequence). The CDR3 is 16 residues long. V dropped 0 bases and J dropped 5 bases, with 20 bases sitting between them. The CDR3 protein is CSARDWNRAPMDEQYF. The CDR3 DNA reads as TGCAGTGCTAGAGATTGGAACAGGGCCCCAATGGACGAGCAGTACTTC.

This clonotype was counted only a few times. The chain has TRBV5-1 and TRBJ2-3; the match to TRBD2 covers 12 bases. Trimming removed 0 bases from V and 4 bases from J; junction bases left unmatched: 15. Germline-derived CDR1 and CDR2 are SGHRS and YFSETQ. CDR3 length: 20 amino acids. CDR3 in DNA: TGCGCCAGCAGCTTGGTGGCTAGCGGGGGGGTGCCCCCATCCCCAGATACGCAGTATTTT. Translation: CASSLVASGGVPPSPDTQYF.

The sample holds many counts of this clonotype. V usage is TRBV5-5 and J usage is TRBJ2-7, with a weak D call TRBD1 (6 bases). From germline, CDR1 is SGHKS and CDR2 YYEKEE (reference sequence). Trimming stripped 1 base from V and 3 bases from J, with 14 bases between. The CDR3 is 15 residues long. DNA for the CDR3: TGTGCCAGCAGCTTGTCTGGGGGCCAAGTCTACGAGCAGTACTTC. It specifies CASSLSGGQVYEQYF.

This clonotype was found many times. The rearrangement links TRBV5-1 to TRBJ2-1; 8 bases are a match to TRBD2. J lost 6 bases, V lost 3 bases, and 8 bases had no gene match. The CDR3 has 15 amino acids. The V gene's germline CDR1 is SGHRS and CDR2 YFSETQ. The CDR3 region is CASSYTSGITNEQFF. CDR3 sequence (DNA): TGCGCCAGCAGCTATACTAGCGGAATTACCAATGAGCAGTTCTTC.

This clonotype occurred many times. The V call is TRBV6-5, the J call TRBJ2-3; D is uncertain. The CDR3 sequence is 11 residues long. The germline V gene has CDR1 MNHEY and CDR2 SVGAGI. The ends were cut back, 6 bases at V and 4 bases at J, with 5 bases in the middle. The CDR3 DNA sequence: TGTGCCAGCAGAAAATCAGATACGCAGTATTTT. Translated: CASRKSDTQYF.

V usage is TRBV4-1 and J usage is TRBJ2-5; D may be TRBD1 or TRBD2 (5 bases each). This CDR3 region has 15 residues. Per germline, CDR1 MGHRA and CDR2 YSYEKL. The V gene lost 1 base and the J gene lost 2 bases, with 11 bases spanning the gap. The CDR3 bases are TGCGCCAGCAGCCAAGGACGGGGCCTACAAGAGACCCAGTACTTC. The encoded protein is CASSQGRGLQETQYF.

This clonotype came up many times. The J gene is TRBJ1-1, the V gene TRBV5-1, with D possibly TRBD1 on 5 matching bases. CDR1 is SGHRS, CDR2 YFSETQ, per germline. This CDR3 is 13 amino acids long. The ends were cut back, 0 bases at V and 11 bases at J, with 14 bases in the middle. The CDR3 nucleotides are TGCGCCAGCAGCTTGGAGTCTATGGGGCCGGCTTTCTTT. Protein product: CASSLESMGPAFF.

This clonotype has a count of ten or more. The chain couples TRBV5-1 to TRBJ1-3; no reliable D call. Germline assignment: CDR1 SGHRS and CDR2 YFSETQ. The V end lost 1 base, the J end lost 0 bases, and 8 bases lay between the germline ends. The CDR3 loop spans 15 amino acids. As DNA, the CDR3 is TGCGCCAGCAGCTTGACAAGTCCCTCTGGAAACACCATATATTTT. Translated: CASSLTSPSGNTIYF.

This clonotype was detected only a few times. This chain joins TRBV4-2 and TRBJ1-1; possible D gene TRBD1, 6 bases. The CDR3 consists of 14 residues. The V gene's germline CDR1 is LGHNA and CDR2 YNFKEQ. With 4 bases removed from V and 1 base from J, the gap between germline ends came to 10 bases. The CDR3 DNA is TGTGCCAGCAGCCCGGGACACTCGAACACTGAAGCTTTCTTT. Translation: CASSPGHSNTEAFF.

This clonotype was seen a handful of times. The J gene is TRBJ1-1, the V gene TRBV30; D is possibly TRBD1 (5 bases). The CDR3 totals 13 residues. Germline assignment: CDR1 GTSNPN and CDR2 SVGIG (reference sequence). Trimming left V 3 bases short and J 5 bases short, with 13 bases between. The CDR3 nucleotides are TGTGCCTGGAGAAGGGGCGGGGGAACTGAAGCTTTCTTT. Its translation is CAWRRGGGTEAFF. Variable domain in full (rest from reference TRBV30 and TRBJ1-1): SQTIHQWPATLVQPVGSPLSLECTVEGTSNPNLYWYRQAAGRGLQLLFYSVGIGQISSEVPQNLSASRPQDRQFILSSKKLLLSDSGFYLCAWRRGGGTEAFFGQGTRLTVV.

This clonotype appeared a few times. The genes are TRBV28 and TRBJ2-3; 7 bases are a match to TRBD2. The CDR3 sequence is 16 residues long. Germline V gene lookup returns CDR1 MDHEN and CDR2 SYDVKM. The J segment lost 7 bases and the V segment lost 5 bases, leaving 15 bases of the junction unmatched. This CDR3 is CASSPSWGGGMNTQYF. The CDR3 DNA sequence: TGTGCCAGCAGTCCCTCTTGGGGCGGGGGAATGAATACGCAGTATTTT. Drawing the rest from reference TRBV28 and TRBJ2-3, the complete variable domain is DVKVTQSSRYLVKRTGEKVFLECVQDMDHENMFWYRQDPGLGLRLIYFSYDVKMKEKGDIPEGYSVSREKKERFSLILESASTNQTSMYLCASSPSWGGGMNTQYFGPGTRLTVL.

This clonotype has at least ten counts. The chain carries TRBV20-1 and TRBJ2-2, with 7 nucleotides matching TRBD1. Germline assignment: CDR1 DFQATT and CDR2 SNEGSKA (reference sequence). J gave up 7 bases and V 5 bases, and 7 bases lay outside the gene matches. The CDR3 totals 13 residues. CDR3 DNA sequence: TGCAGTGCTCACGACAGGGTTGGCGGGGAGCTGTTTTTT. Amino acids: CSAHDRVGGELFF.

This clonotype was seen ten or more times. The V call is TRBV29-1, the J call TRBJ2-7; D perhaps matches TRBD1 (6 bases). The CDR3 length is 14 residues. CDR1 is SQVTM and CDR2 is ANQGSEA in the germline V gene. V lost 4 bases and J lost 2, with 15 bases in between. DNA for the CDR3: TGCAGCGTTGTATCTCAGGGGCGAGCCTACGAGCAGTACTTC. This sequence encodes CSVVSQGRAYEQYF.

This clonotype was observed many times. This chain joins TRBV25-1 and TRBJ2-7; perhaps TRBD2 as D (5 bases). This CDR3 has 13 residues. V was trimmed by 3 bases and J by 4 bases, leaving 10 bases between them. CDR1 is MGHDK and CDR2 is SYGVNS in the germline V gene. The CDR3 DNA reads as TGTGCCAGCAGTGACCACTGGAGGTACGAGCAGTACTTC. Residues: CASSDHWRYEQYF.